The 27 T cell receptor beta chains given below trace back to one sample, sequenced in a study of technical replicates of blood from a few donors. The assay was immunoSEQ multiplex PCR, and TCRdb's table has in-frame clones only and misses some. This sample carries roughly 57,000 clones, 90% to 95% of them seen once, and the ten largest clones take about 3%. Sequencing was carried out using PBMCs. These receptors all stem from a human donor in good health. Some clones in this sample may be carry-over from other donors' samples.

The rearrangement links TRBV25-1 to TRBJ2-3, with 10 bases matching TRBD2. V lost 2 bases and J lost 2; bases outside the gene matches: 7. Germline CDR1 MGHDK, CDR2 SYGVNS. CDR3 size: 17 residues. The CDR3 nucleotides read TGTGCCAGCAGTGAACAAAGCGGGGGGGCCAACACAGATACGCAGTATTTT. It codes for CASSEQSGGANTDTQYF.

This chain links TRBV4-2 with TRBJ2-3, with 11 bases matching TRBD1. Losses at the gene ends were 0 bases for V and 6 bases for J; bases not matched to a gene: 5. Germline V gives CDR1 LGHNA, CDR2 YNFKEQ. This CDR3 has 16 residues. CDR3 residues: CASSQDSGQGADTQYF. DNA of the CDR3: TGTGCCAGCAGCCAAGATAGCGGACAGGGGGCCGATACGCAGTATTTT.

This sequence joins TRBV7-2 and TRBJ2-7; 10 bases map to TRBD1. Unmatched junction bases numbered 1, after V lost 1 base and J lost 7 bases. Germline V gene data show CDR1 as SGHTA and CDR2 as FQGNSA. The CDR3 has 13 residues. DNA of the CDR3: TGTGCCAGCAGCTTAGGGACAGGGGGGGAGCAGTACTTC. It encodes CASSLGTGGEQYF.

This clone has only a few counts. The V and J genes are TRBV15 and TRBJ1-5, with D perhaps matching TRBD1 (5 bases). CDR3 length: 15 residues. With 0 bases removed from V and 4 bases from J, the gap between germline ends came to 10 bases. Germline values: CDR1 LNHNV, CDR2 YYDKDF (reference sequence). Here the CDR3 reads CATSREQATNQPQHF. The CDR3 DNA is TGTGCCACCAGCAGAGAACAGGCTACTAATCAGCCCCAGCATTTT.

The chain joins TRBV7-2 to TRBJ2-7, with 15 bases matching TRBD2. The CDR3 spans 16 residues. Trimming removed 3 bases from V and 2 bases from J; junction bases left unmatched: 2. Germline CDR1 SGHTA, CDR2 FQGNSA. The CDR3 DNA follows: TGTGCCAGCAGCTTGGGACTAGCGGGAGGAACCTACGAGCAGTACTTC. Protein: CASSLGLAGGTYEQYF.

The chain combines TRBV4-3 with TRBJ2-2; 10 bases agree with TRBD1. The germline CDR1 and CDR2 sequences are LGHNA and YSLEER. The CDR3 has 17 amino acids. Losses at the gene ends were 0 bases for V and 9 bases for J; bases not matched to a gene: 10. This CDR3 is CASSQDIWDRGSRELFF. CDR3 nucleotide sequence: TGCGCCAGCAGCCAAGATATTTGGGACAGGGGTTCCAGGGAGCTGTTTTTT.

The genes are TRBV6-6 and TRBJ1-1; TRBD1 matches 7 bases. Trimming took 6 bases from V and 1 from J; bases not matched to a gene: 5. Per germline, CDR1 MNHNY and CDR2 SVGAGI (reference sequence). The length of the CDR3 is 14 residues. The CDR3 protein is CASRRDSENTEAFF. The CDR3 DNA is TGTGCCAGCAGGAGGGACAGTGAGAACACTGAAGCTTTCTTT.

The gene calls are TRBV10-3 and TRBJ1-5; 7 bases line up with TRBD1. This CDR3 has 16 amino acids. Germline CDR1 and CDR2: ENHRY and SYGVKD. The V gene end was trimmed by 4 bases and the J gene end by 1 base; junction bases not matched to a gene: 7. CDR3 sequence (DNA): TGTGCCATCAGTGTTGGGGACAGCAGCAGCAATCAGCCCCAGCATTTT. Amino acids: CAISVGDSSSNQPQHF.

The chain uses TRBV4-2 and TRBJ1-4; D gene unclear. Trimming stripped 7 bases from V and 1 base from J, with 16 bases between. Germline values: CDR1 LGHNA, CDR2 YNFKEQ. This CDR3 region has 16 residues. The DNA of the CDR3 is TGTGCCAGCACCTGGGAGGTTAAGAAAACTAATGAAAAACTGTTTTTT. This translates into CASTWEVKKTNEKLFF.

The chain uses TRBV19 and TRBJ2-7; 7 bases line up with TRBD1. Unmatched junction bases numbered 8, after V lost 4 bases and J lost 2 bases. There are 15 residues in the CDR3. CDR1 and CDR2 from the germline V gene are LNHDA and SQIVND (reference sequence). DNA for the CDR3: TGTGCCAGTAGTACGCCGGGACAGCTAACCTACGAGCAGTACTTC. Its translation: CASSTPGQLTYEQYF.

The V gene is TRBV19, the J gene TRBJ2-2, with a possible D match to TRBD2 (5 bases). V was pared by 7 bases and J by 7 bases, with 16 bases between. This CDR3 region has 14 residues. Germline values: CDR1 LNHDA, CDR2 SQIVND (reference sequence). CDR3 residues: CASTRFGRNGELFF. CDR3 nucleotides: TGTGCCAGTACACGTTTTGGGAGAAACGGGGAGCTGTTTTTT.

The chain has TRBV10-3 and TRBJ1-4; 9 nucleotides match TRBD1. The CDR3 consists of 13 residues. Germline CDR1 reads ENHRY; CDR2 reads SYGVKD. The J segment lost 7 bases and the V segment lost 11 bases, leaving 8 bases of the junction unmatched. The chain's CDR3 is CADSGQGSEKLFF. CDR3 sequence (DNA): TGTGCCGACTCGGGACAGGGTAGTGAAAAACTGTTTTTT.

The J gene is TRBJ1-2, the V gene TRBV9; 7 bases fit TRBD1. The V gene's germline CDR1 is SGDLS and CDR2 YYNGEE. Trimming removed 2 bases from V and 1 base from J; junction bases left unmatched: 8. There are 16 residues in the CDR3. Written as DNA, the CDR3 is TGTGCCAGCAGCGTCTCCTCGGGACAGAATAACTATGGCTACACCTTC. Translating it yields CASSVSSGQNNYGYTF.

The chain couples TRBV27 to TRBJ2-7, with 9 bases aligning to TRBD2. Germline V gives CDR1 MNHEY, CDR2 SMNVEV (reference sequence). This CDR3 is 13 amino acids long. Trimming took 6 bases from V and 6 from J; bases not matched to a gene: 6. CDR3 sequence reads: CASSAGGPGEQYF. In DNA, the CDR3 is TGTGCCAGCAGCGCGGGGGGGCCGGGCGAGCAGTACTTC.

The chain joins TRBV30 to TRBJ1-5; D is perhaps TRBD1 (6 bases). This CDR3 region has 12 residues. V was clipped by 3 bases and J by 6 bases, with 9 bases between them. Germline CDR1 and CDR2: GTSNPN and SVGIG (reference sequence). CDR3 in amino acids: CAWRQGGQPQHF. DNA for the CDR3: TGTGCCTGGAGACAGGGCGGTCAGCCCCAGCATTTT.

V is TRBV5-4 and J is TRBJ1-1; TRBD1 is a possible D gene (6 bases). Between the trimmed V and J ends, which lost 3 bases and 2 bases, there was a span of 20 bases. CDR1 is SGHNT, CDR2 YYREEE, per germline (reference sequence). The CDR3 consists of 17 residues. The CDR3 reads CASSSLRFARGNTEAFF. CDR3 bases: TGTGCCAGCAGCTCCCTTAGATTCGCCAGGGGCAACACTGAAGCTTTCTTT.

This clone has only one observation. The rearrangement uses TRBV5-6 and TRBJ2-4; no clear D. This CDR3 spans 14 amino acids. Germline CDR1 reads SGHDT; CDR2 reads YYEEEE. V dropped 7 bases and J dropped 0 bases, with 11 bases sitting between them. CDR3 sequence: CASEHSVAKNIQYF. The CDR3 coding sequence is TGTGCCAGCGAGCACTCCGTAGCCAAAAACATTCAGTACTTC.

This chain uses TRBV5-4 with TRBJ2-3; 10 nucleotides align to TRBD2. From germline, CDR1 is SGHNT and CDR2 YYREEE (reference sequence). There are 15 residues in the CDR3. With V trimmed by 5 bases and J by 6 bases, 9 bases remained unmatched. DNA for the CDR3: TGTGCCAGCAGGGGCGGGACTAGCGTACTTGATACGCAGTATTTT. Residues: CASRGGTSVLDTQYF.

The V call is TRBV25-1, the J call TRBJ1-2; possible D gene TRBD1, 5 bases. Germline V lookup: CDR1 MGHDK, CDR2 SYGVNS. The CDR3 consists of 14 residues. V lost 3 bases, J lost 5 bases, and 13 bases lay in between. CDR3: CASSDIAAGYGYTF. DNA for the CDR3: TGTGCCAGCAGTGACATTGCGGCAGGGTATGGCTACACCTTC.

The CDR3 loop reads CASSERGNYGYTF. The CDR3 DNA is TGTGCCAGCAGCGAGCGGGGTAACTATGGCTACACCTTC. This chain uses TRBV5-4 with TRBJ1-2, with D hard to call. CDR3 size: 13 residues. Germline values: CDR1 SGHNT, CDR2 YYREEE (reference sequence). Trimming shortened V by 4 bases and J by 1 base, and 8 bases separated the two germline ends.

This chain connects TRBV7-2 to TRBJ1-2, with 7 bases that match TRBD1. CDR3 length: 14 amino acids. The J segment lost 8 bases and the V segment lost 0 bases, leaving 6 bases of the junction unmatched. The germline CDR1 and CDR2 sequences are SGHTA and FQGNSA. The CDR3 loop reads CASSLAQRGQGYTF. In DNA form, the CDR3 reads TGTGCCAGCAGCTTAGCGCAGAGGGGGCAGGGCTACACCTTC.

The V call is TRBV7-2, the J call TRBJ2-7, with 7 bases lining up with TRBD2. Germline values: CDR1 SGHTA, CDR2 FQGNSA. V was pared by 1 base and J by 0 bases, with 3 bases of the junction left unmatched. CDR3 length: 15 residues. The CDR3: CASSLDSGTSYEQYF. Written as DNA, the CDR3 is TGTGCCAGCAGCTTAGACAGCGGGACCTCCTACGAGCAGTACTTC.

V gene TRBV7-8 combines with J gene TRBJ2-3, with D possibly matching TRBD2 (5 bases). With 5 bases removed from V and 6 bases from J, the gap between germline ends came to 9 bases. This CDR3 is 12 amino acids long. Germline CDR1 and CDR2: SGHVS and FQNEAQ. In DNA, the CDR3 is TGTGCCAGCAGCCTGGACTCCGATACGCAGTATTTT. Its translation: CASSLDSDTQYF.

This chain joins TRBV13 and TRBJ1-6, with 8 bases aligning to TRBD1. The CDR3 runs to 16 residues. CDR1 PRHDT and CDR2 FYEKMQ come from the germline V gene (reference sequence). The V segment lost 5 bases and the J segment 6 bases; nucleotides outside the gene matches: 9. The CDR3 sequence is CASSTPRTGINSPLHF. In DNA form, the CDR3 reads TGTGCCAGCAGCACTCCCCGGACAGGGATTAATTCACCCCTCCACTTT.

This clone was found once. The genes are TRBV5-6 and TRBJ1-2, with TRBD1 matching over 7 bases. The germline V gene encodes CDR1 SGHDT and CDR2 YYEEEE. The ends lost 4 bases at V and 5 bases at J; junction bases unmatched: 11. CDR3 length equals 15 residues. The CDR3 region has the DNA TGTGCCAGCAGCCAATTGCGACAGGGTCCGTATGGCTACACCTTC. It codes for CASSQLRQGPYGYTF.

The CDR3 spells CASSPRQDRANTGELFF. CDR3 in DNA: TGTGCCAGCAGCCCAAGACAGGACAGGGCAAACACCGGGGAGCTGTTTTTT. The chain carries TRBV7-4 and TRBJ2-2; 8 bases match TRBD1. Germline CDR1 and CDR2: SGHVT and SQSDAQ. Trimming at V came to 5 bases and at J to 2 bases, leaving 10 bases not matched to a gene. The CDR3 contains 17 residues.

The chain uses TRBV6-5 and TRBJ2-7, with 11 nucleotides matching TRBD2. The CDR3 covers 15 residues. Germline CDR1 is MNHEY and CDR2 is SVGAGI. J was trimmed by 4 bases and V by 6 bases; bases with no gene match: 8. In nucleotides, the CDR3 is TGTGCCAGCAGCCAACTAGCGGGAGCGATGTACGAGCAGTACTTC. It codes for CASSQLAGAMYEQYF.